The source of this TCR beta chain is a study of Graves' ophthalmopathy and Graves' hyperthyroidism. The CDR3 covers 17 residues. V lost 1 base to trimming and J lost 0 bases; unmatched junction nucleotides: 4. Per germline, CDR1 SGHAT and CDR2 FQNNGV. This clonotype has at least ten counts. TCR beta CDR3 amplification used RNA transcripts. Second-round multiplex PCR followed a first-round RT-PCR using HTBI primers. Each CDR3 protein gets one entry after TCRdb re-called the multiplex PCR reads with MiXCR. This sample carries roughly 420,000 distinct CDR3 sequences, around 21% of them seen once, and the ten largest clones take 2.5% to 3.5%. Hyperthyroidism qualified as stable when ophthalmopathy did not develop within 18 months of follow-up. Other autoimmune diseases, uncontrolled infections, pregnancy or lactation excluded patients from enrollment.

Material for sequencing was peripheral blood. The source of this sequence is a woman aged 18-29 years with stable Graves' hyperthyroidism. The genes are TRBV11-2 and TRBJ2-3, with 10 bases aligning to TRBD1. The CDR3 is CASSLGDRGRSTDTQYF. The CDR3 DNA is TGTGCCAGCAGCTTAGGGGACAGGGGTCGGAGCACAGATACGCAGTATTTT.